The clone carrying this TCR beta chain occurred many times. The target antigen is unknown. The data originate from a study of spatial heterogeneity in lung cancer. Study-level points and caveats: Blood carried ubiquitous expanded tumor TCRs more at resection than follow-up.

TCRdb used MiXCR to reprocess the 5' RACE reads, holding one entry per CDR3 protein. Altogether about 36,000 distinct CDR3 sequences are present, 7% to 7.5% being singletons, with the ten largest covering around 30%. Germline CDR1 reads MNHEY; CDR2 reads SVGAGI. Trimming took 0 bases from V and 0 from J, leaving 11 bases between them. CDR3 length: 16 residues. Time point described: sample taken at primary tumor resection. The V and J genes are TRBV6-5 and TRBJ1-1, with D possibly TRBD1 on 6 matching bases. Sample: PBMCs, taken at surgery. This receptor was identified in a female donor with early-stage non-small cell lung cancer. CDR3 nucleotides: TGTGCCAGCAGTTACTCCCCTCAGGGGATGAACACTGAAGCTTTCTTT. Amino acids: CASSYSPQGMNTEAFF.